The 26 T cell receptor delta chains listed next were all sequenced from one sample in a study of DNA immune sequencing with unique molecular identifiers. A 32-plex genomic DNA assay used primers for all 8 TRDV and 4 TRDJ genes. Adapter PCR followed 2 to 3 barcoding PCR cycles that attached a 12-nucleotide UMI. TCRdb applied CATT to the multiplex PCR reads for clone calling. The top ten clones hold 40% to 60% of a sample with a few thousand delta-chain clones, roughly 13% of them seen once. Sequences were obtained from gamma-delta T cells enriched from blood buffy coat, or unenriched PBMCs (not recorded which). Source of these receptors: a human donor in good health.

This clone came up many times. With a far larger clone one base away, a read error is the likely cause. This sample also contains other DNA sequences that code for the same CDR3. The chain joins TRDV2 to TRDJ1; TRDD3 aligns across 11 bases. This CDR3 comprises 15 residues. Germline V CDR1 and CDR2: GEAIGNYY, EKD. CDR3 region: CACAQLGDRDDKLIF. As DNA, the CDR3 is TGTGCTTGTGCCCAACTGGGGGATAGGGACGATAAACTCATCTTT.

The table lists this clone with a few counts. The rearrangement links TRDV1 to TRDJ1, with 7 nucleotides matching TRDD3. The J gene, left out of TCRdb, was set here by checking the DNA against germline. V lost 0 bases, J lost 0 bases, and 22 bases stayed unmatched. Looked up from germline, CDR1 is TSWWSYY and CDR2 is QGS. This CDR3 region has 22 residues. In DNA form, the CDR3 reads TGTGCTCTTGGGGAACTTCCTCGTAACGGACTGGGGACCAGACAGTACACCGATAAACTCATCTTT. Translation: CALGELPRNGLGTRQYTDKLIF.

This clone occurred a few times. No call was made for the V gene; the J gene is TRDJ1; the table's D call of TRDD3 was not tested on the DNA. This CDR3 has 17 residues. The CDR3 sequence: CALGEIRAMVGEGKLIF. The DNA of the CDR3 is TGTGCTCTTGGGGAAATACGGGCTATGGTGGGGGAAGGTAAACTCATCTTT.

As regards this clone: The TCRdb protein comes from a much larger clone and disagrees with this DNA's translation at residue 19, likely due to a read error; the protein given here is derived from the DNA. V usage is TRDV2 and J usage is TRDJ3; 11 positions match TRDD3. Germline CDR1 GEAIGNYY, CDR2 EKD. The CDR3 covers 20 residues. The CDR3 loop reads CACEPYWGIIGSWDTRQMIF. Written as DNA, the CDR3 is TGTGCCTGTGAACCGTACTGGGGGATAATAGGCTCCTGGGACACCCGACAGATGATTTTC.

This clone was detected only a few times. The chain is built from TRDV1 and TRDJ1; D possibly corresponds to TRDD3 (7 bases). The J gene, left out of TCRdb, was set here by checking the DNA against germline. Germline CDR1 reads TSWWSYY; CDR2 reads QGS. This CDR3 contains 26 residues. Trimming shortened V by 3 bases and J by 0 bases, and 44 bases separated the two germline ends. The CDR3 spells CALGDPPPFNLPFELGIWGYTDKLIF. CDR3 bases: TGTGCTCTTGGGGATCCTCCTCCTTTTAACCTTCCATTCGAACTGGGGATATGGGGATACACCGATAAACTCATCTTT.

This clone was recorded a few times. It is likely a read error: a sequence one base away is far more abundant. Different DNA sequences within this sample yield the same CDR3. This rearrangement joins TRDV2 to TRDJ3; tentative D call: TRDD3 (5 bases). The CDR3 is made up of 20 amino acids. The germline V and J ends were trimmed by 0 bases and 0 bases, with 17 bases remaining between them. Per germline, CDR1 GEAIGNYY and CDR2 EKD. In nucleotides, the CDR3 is TGTGCCTGTGACACCTTGGGGACCACAAACGGCTCCTGGGACACCCGACAGATGTTTTTC. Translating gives CACDTLGTTNGSWDTRQMFF.

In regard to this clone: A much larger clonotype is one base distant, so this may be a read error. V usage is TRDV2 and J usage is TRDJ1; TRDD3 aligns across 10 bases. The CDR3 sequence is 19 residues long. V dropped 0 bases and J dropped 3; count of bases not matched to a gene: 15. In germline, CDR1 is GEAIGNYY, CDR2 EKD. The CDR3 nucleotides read TGTGCCTGTGACACCGTACAGAGGGGGATACGCTCCACGTCCGATAAACTCATCTTT. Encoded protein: CACDTVQRGIRSTSDKLIF.

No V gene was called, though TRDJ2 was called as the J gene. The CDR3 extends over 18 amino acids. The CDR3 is CALGESPGVTGRAAQLFF. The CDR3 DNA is TGTGCTCTTGGGGAATCTCCAGGGGTAACTGGGAGGGCAGCACAACTCTTCTTT.

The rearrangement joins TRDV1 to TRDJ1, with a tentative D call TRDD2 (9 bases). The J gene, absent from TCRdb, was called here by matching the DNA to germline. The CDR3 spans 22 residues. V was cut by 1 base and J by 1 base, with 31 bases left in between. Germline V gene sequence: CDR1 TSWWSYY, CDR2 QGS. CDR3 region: CALGEPFLRTRGIGDVTDKLIF. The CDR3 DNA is TGTGCTCTTGGGGAACCCTTCCTACGGACAAGGGGGATAGGGGATGTCACCGATAAACTCATCTTT.

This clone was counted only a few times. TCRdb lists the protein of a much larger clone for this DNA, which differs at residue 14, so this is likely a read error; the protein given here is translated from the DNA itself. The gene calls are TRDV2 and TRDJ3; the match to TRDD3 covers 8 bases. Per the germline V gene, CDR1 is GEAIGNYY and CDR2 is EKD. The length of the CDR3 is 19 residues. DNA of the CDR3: TGTGCCTGTGACAATCCACTGGGGGCAAACTCCTGGGACAACCGACAGATGTTTTTC. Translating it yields CACDNPLGANSWDNRQMFF.

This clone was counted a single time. CDR3 coding DNA: TGTGCTCTTGGGGAACGAGATTTCCCGCATGGGTTGACTGGGGGATATCGGCTAAAGGCTAAACTCATCTTT. This sequence encodes CALGERDFPHGLTGGYRLKAKLIF. This chain connects TRDV1 to TRDJ1; TRDD3 matches 11 bases. TCRdb gives no J gene; it was assigned here by matching the DNA to germline. The germline CDR1 and CDR2 sequences are TSWWSYY and QGS. The CDR3 spans 24 residues. V was clipped by 1 base and J by 7 bases; unmatched bases: 32.

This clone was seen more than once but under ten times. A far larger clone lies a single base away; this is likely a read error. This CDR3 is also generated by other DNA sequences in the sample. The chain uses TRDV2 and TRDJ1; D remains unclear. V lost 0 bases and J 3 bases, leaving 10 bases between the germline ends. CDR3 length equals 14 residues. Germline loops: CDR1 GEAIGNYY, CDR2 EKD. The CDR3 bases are TGTGCCTGTGACACCGTTGCGCTACCCGATAAACTCATCTTT. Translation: CACDTVALPDKLIF.

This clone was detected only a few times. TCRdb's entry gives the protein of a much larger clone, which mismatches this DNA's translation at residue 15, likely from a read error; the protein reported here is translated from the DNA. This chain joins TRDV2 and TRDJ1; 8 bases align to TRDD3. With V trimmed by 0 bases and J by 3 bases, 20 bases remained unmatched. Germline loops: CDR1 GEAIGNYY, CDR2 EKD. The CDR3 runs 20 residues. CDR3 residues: CACDTLRVSGGHEYSDKLIF. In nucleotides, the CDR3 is TGTGCCTGTGACACCCTGAGGGTTTCTGGGGGACACGAGTACTCCGATAAACTCATCTTT.

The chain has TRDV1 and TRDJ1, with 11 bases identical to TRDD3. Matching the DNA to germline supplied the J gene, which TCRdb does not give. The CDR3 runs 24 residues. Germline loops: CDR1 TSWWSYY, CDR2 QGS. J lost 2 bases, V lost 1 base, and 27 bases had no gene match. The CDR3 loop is CALGEPSLLPGGGGYARQTDKLIF. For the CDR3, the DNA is TGTGCTCTTGGGGAACCCAGCCTTCTTCCGGGAGGTGGGGGATACGCGCGACAAACCGATAAACTCATCTTT.

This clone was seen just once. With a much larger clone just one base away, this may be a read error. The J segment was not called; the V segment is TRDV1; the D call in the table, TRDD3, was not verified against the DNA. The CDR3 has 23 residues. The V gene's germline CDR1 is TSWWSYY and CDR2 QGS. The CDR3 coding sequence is TGTGCTCTTGGGGAATGTATCCCCCCCAGCCTTCTTTCCGTAGCGGGGGATTTGGGTAAACTCACCTTT. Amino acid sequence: CALGECIPPSLLSVAGDLGKLTF.

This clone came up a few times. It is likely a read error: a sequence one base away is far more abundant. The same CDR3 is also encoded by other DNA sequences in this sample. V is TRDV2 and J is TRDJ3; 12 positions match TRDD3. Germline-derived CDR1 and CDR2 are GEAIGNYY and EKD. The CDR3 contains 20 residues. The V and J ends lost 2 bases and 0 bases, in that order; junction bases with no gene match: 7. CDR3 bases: TGTGCCTGTGACAAAGTGCTGGGGGATACGCGCTCCTGGGACACCCGACAGATGTTTTTC. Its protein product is CACDKVLGDTRSWDTRQMFF.

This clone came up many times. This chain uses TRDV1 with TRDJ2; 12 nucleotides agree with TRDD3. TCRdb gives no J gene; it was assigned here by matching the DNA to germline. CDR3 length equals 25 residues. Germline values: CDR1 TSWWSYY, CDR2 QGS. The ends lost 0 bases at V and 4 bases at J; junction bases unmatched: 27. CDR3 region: CALGELSTRDFLPRLGDTGTAQLFF. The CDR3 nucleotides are TGTGCTCTTGGGGAACTTTCAACTAGGGACTTCCTGCCACGTCTGGGGGATACGGGGACAGCACAACTCTTCTTT.

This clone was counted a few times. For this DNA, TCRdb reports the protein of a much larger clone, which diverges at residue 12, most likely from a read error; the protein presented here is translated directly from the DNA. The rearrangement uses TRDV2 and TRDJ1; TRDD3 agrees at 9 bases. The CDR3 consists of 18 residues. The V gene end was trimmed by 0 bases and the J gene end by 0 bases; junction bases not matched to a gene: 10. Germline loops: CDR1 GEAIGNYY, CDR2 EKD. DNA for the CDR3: TGTGCCTGTGACACCGTGGCTGGGGGATCCCAGCACACCGATAAACTCATCTTT. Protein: CACDTVAGGSQHTDKLIF.

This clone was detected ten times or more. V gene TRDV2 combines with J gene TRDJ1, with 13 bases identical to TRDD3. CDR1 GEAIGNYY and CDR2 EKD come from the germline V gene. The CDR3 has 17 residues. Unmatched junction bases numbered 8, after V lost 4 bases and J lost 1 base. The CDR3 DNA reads TGTGCCTGTGATCCACTGGGGGATACGATAGGCACCGATAAACTCATCTTT. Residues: CACDPLGDTIGTDKLIF.

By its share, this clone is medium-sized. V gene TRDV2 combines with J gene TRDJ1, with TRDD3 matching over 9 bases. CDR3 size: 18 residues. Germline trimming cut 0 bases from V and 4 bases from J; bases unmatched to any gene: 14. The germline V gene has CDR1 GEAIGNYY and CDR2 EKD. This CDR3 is CACDTVGPTGGLIDKLIF. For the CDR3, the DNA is TGTGCCTGTGACACCGTAGGCCCTACTGGGGGACTGATCGATAAACTCATCTTT.

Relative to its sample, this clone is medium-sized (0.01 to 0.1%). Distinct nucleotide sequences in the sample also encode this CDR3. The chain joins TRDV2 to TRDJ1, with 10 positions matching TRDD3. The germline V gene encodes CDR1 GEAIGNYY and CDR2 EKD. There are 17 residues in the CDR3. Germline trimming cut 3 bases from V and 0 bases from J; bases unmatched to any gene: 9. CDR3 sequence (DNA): TGTGCCTGTGACGGTCTGGGGGATAGACTGTACACCGATAAACTCATCTTT. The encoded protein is CACDGLGDRLYTDKLIF.

The CDR3 is CAPYTDKLIF. The CDR3 region has the DNA TGTGCCCCGTACACCGATAAACTCATCTTT. The chain recombines TRAV38-2/DV8 with TRDJ1; D ambiguous. Germline V gene sequence: CDR1 TSESDYY, CDR2 QEAYKQQN. The CDR3 covers 10 residues.

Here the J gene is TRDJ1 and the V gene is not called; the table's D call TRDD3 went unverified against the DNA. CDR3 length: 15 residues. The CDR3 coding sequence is TGTGCTCTTGGGGAACGACGTCGGATACCGGATAAACTCATCTTT. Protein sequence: CALGERRRIPDKLIF.

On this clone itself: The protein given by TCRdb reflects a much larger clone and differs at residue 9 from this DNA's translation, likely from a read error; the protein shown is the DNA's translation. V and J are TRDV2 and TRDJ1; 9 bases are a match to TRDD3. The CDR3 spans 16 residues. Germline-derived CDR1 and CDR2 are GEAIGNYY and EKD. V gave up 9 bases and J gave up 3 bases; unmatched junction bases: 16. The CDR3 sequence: CAGYLTGGHEADKLIF. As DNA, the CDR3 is TGTGCCGGGTACCTGACTGGGGGACACGAGGCCGATAAACTCATCTTT.

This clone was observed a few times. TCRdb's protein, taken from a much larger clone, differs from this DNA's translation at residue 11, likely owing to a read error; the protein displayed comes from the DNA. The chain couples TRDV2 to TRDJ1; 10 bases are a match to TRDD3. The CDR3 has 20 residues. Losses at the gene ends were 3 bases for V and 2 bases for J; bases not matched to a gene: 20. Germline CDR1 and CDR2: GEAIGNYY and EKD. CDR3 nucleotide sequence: TGTGCCTGTGACCCCCTCGTACTGGGGGATGCGGGGCCGGATACCGATAAACTCATCTTT. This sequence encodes CACDPLVLGDAGPDTDKLIF.

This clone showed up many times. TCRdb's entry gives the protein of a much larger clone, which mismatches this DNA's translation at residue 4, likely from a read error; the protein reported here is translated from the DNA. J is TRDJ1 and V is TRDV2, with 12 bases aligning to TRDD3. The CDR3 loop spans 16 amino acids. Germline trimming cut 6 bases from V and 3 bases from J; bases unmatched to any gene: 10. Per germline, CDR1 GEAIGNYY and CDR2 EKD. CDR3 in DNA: TGTGCCTGTAACAAGCTGGGGGATACGCAGGCCGATAAACTCATCTTT. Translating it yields CACNKLGDTQADKLIF.